The clone carrying this T cell receptor (beta chain) was seen more than once but under ten times. Using its own MiXCR run on the 5' RACE reads, TCRdb lists one record per CDR3 protein. Altogether approximately 180,000 distinct CDR3 sequences are present, around 16% being singletons, with the ten largest covering about 1.9%. The data originate from a study of T-cell memory formation after mild COVID-19. Germline V gene lookup returns CDR1 SEHNR and CDR2 FQNEAQ (reference sequence). The ends were cut back, 7 bases at V and 9 bases at J, with 16 bases in the middle. The CDR3 spans 13 residues. This chain joins TRBV7-9 and TRBJ2-1; tentatively, D is TRBD1 (6 bases). The sample was PBMCs or a T cell subset sorted from them (not recorded which). The TCR comes from an adult woman who had mild COVID-19 (a few samples of this study predate the infection). Cell type and time point are not known. CDR3 residues: CASTLGASGEQFF. The CDR3 DNA follows: TGTGCCAGCACCTTGGGGGCCTCGGGTGAGCAGTTCTTC. Combining the CDR3 with reference TRBV7-9 and TRBJ2-1 gives the whole variable domain DTGVSQNPRHKITKRGQNVTFRCDPISEHNRLYWYRQTLGQGPEFLTYFQNEAQLEKSRLLSDRFSAERPKGSFSTLEIQRTEQGDSAMYLCASTLGASGEQFFGPGTRLTVL.